One T cell receptor beta chain is described in this entry. Its antigen remains unknown. The CDR3 has 14 residues. This entry comes from a study of shared clonotypes between healthy human individuals. Study as a whole: CD8 memory received one plate per donor, CD8 naive two, CD4 memory three and CD4 naive three. Regarding the study as a whole: An anticipated effect of sequencing depth on clonotype sharing among donors was recognized.

Here immunoSEQ multiplex PCR was the method, and the copy in TCRdb shows in-frame clones only, minus some. The sample contains under 2.5 million clones, around 93% of which appear only once. The sequence derives from a man aged 18-30 years in good health. Some clones in this sample may be carry-over from other donors' samples. The chain carries TRBV21-1 and TRBJ1-2. TRBV21-1 is marked as a pseudogene. The source material was naive CD4+ T cells from PBMCs. Subset in this sample: CD45RA+ positively selected. The CDR3 loop is CASRSRASGYGYTF. CDR3 nucleotide sequence: TGTGCCAGCAGAAGTCGGGCGTCGGGTTATGGCTACACCTTC.